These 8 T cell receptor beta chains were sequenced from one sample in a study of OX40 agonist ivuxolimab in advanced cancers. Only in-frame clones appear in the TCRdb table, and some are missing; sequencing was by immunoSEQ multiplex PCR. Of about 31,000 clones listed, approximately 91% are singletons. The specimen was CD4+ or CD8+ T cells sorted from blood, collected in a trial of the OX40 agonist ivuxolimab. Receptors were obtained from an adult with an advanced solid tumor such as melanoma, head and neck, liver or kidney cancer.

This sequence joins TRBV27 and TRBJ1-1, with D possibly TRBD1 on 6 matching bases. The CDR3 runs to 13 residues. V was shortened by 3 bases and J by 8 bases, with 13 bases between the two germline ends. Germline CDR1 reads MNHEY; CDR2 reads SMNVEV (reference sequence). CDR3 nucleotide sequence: TGTGCCAGCAGTTTGACAGGTGATATAGAAGCTTTCTTT. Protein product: CASSLTGDIEAFF.

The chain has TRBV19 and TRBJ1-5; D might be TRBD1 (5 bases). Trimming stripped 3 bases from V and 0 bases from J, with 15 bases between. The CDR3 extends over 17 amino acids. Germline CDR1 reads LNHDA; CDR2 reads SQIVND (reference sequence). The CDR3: CASSIAKTDHSNQPQHF. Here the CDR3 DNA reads TGTGCCAGTAGTATCGCCAAGACAGACCATAGCAATCAGCCCCAGCATTTT.

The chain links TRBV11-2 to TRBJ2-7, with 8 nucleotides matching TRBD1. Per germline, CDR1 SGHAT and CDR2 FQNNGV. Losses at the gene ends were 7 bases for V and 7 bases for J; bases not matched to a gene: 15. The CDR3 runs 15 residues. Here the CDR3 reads CASTTLTGGLNEQYF. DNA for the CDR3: TGTGCCAGCACCACTCTAACAGGGGGGTTGAATGAGCAGTACTTC.

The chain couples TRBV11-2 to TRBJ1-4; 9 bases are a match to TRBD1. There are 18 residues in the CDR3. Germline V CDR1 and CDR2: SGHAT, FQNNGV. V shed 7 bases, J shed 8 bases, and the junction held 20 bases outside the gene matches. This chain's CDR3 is CASTQGLGQGNENEKLFF. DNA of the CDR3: TGTGCCAGCACCCAAGGGTTGGGACAGGGCAACGAGAACGAAAAACTGTTTTTT. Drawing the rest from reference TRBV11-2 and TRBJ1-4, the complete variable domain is EAGVAQSPRYKIIEKRQSVAFWCNPISGHATLYWYQQILGQGPKLLIQFQNNGVVDDSQLPKDRFSAERLKGVDSTLKIQPAKLEDSAVYLCASTQGLGQGNENEKLFFGSGTQLSVL.

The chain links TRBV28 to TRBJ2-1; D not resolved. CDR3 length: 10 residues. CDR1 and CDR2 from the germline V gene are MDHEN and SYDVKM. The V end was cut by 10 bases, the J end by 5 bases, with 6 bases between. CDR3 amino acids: CATDDNEQFF. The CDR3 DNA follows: TGTGCCACCGACGACAATGAGCAGTTCTTC.

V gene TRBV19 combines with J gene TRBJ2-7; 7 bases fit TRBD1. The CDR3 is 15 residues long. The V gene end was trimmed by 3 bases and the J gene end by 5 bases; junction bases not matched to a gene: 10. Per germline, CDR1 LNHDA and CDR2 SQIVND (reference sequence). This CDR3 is CASSMGLAGGHEQYF. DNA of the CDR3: TGTGCCAGTAGTATGGGCCTGGCAGGGGGACACGAGCAGTACTTC.

The CDR3 is CASSEGRSNSPLHF. CDR3 in DNA: TGTGCCAGCAGCGAGGGGAGGAGTAATTCACCCCTCCACTTT. The chain has TRBV9 and TRBJ1-6, with a tentative D call TRBD1 (5 bases). This CDR3 is built from 14 residues. V was shortened by 3 bases and J by 6 bases, with 10 bases between the two germline ends. CDR1 and CDR2 from the germline V gene are SGDLS and YYNGEE.

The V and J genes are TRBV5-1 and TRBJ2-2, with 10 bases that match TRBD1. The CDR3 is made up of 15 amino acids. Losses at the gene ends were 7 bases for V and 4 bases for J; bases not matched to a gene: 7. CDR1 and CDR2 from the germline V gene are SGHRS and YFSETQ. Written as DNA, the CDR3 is TGCGCCAGCCAAGGGGACAGGGGACCCACCGGGGAGCTGTTTTTT. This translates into CASQGDRGPTGELFF.